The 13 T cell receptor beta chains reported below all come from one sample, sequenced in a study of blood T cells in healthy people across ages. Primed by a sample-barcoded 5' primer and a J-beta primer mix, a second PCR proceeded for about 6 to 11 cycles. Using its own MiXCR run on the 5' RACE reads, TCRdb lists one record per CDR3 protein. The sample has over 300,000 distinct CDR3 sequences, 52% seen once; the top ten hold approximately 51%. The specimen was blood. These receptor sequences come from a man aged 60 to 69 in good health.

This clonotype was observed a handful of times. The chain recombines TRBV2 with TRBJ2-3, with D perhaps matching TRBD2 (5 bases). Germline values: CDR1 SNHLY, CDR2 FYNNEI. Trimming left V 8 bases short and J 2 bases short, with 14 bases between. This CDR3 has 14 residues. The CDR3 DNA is TGTGCCAGCCGGGGAGAGCGGTACACAGATACGCAGTATTTT. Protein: CASRGERYTDTQYF.

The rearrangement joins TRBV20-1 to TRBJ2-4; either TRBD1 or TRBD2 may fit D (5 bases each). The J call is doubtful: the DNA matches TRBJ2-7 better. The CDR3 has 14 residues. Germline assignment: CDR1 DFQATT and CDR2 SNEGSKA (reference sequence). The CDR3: CSAATSGANYEQYF. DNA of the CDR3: TGCAGTGCGGCGACCTCCGGGGCAAACTACGAGCAGTACTTC.

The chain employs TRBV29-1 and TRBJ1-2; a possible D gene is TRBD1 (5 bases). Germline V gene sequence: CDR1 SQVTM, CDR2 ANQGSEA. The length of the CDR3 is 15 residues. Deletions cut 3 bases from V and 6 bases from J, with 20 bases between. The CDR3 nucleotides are TGCAGCGTTGAGGGGGGTTTGAGCCCTAAGGATGGCTACACCTTC. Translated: CSVEGGLSPKDGYTF.

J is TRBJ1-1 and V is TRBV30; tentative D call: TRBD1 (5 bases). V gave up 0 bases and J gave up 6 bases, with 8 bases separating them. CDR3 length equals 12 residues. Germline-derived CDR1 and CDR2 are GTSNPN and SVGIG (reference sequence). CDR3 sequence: CAWSVGESEAFF. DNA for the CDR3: TGTGCCTGGAGTGTAGGGGAATCTGAAGCTTTCTTT. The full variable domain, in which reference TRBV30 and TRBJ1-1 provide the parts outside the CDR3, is SQTIHQWPATLVQPVGSPLSLECTVEGTSNPNLYWYRQAAGRGLQLLFYSVGIGQISSEVPQNLSASRPQDRQFILSSKKLLLSDSGFYLCAWSVGESEAFFGQGTRLTVV.

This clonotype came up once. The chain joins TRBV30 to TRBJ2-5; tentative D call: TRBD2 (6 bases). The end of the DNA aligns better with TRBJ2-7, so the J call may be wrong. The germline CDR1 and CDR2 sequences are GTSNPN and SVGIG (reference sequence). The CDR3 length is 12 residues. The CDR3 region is CAFNGGFNEQYF. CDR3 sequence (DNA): TGTGCCTTCAACGGGGGTTTCAACGAGCAGTACTTC.

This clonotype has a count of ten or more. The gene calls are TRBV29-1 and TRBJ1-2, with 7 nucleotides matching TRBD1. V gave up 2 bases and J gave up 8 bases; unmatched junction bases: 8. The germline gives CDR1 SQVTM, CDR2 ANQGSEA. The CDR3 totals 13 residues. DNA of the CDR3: TGCAGCGTTGAAAAGGGGGCTTCGAGGGGCTACACCTTC. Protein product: CSVEKGASRGYTF. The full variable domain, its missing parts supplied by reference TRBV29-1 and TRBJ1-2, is SAVISQKPSRDICQRGTSLTIQCQVDSQVTMMFWYRQQPGQSLTLIATANQGSEATYESGFVIDKFPISRPNLTFSTLTVSNMSPEDSSIYLCSVEKGASRGYTFGSGTRLTVV.

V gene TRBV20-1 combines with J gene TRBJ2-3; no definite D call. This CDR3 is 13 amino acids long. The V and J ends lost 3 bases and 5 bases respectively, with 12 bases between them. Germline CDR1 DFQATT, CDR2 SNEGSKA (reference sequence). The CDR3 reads CSASPNRRDTQYF. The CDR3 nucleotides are TGCAGTGCTAGCCCGAACCGGCGAGATACGCAGTATTTT.

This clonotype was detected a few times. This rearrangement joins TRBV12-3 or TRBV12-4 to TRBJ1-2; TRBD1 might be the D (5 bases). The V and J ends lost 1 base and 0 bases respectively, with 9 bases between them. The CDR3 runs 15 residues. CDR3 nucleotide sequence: TGTGCCAGCAGTTTAGACCAGGGAACTAACTATGGCTACACCTTC. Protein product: CASSLDQGTNYGYTF.

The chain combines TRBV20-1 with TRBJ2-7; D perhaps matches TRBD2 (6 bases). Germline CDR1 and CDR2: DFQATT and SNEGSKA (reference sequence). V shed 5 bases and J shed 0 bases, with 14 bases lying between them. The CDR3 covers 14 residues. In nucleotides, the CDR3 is TGCAGTGCTCACCGGGACTCGTACTCCTACGAGCAGTACTTC. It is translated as CSAHRDSYSYEQYF.

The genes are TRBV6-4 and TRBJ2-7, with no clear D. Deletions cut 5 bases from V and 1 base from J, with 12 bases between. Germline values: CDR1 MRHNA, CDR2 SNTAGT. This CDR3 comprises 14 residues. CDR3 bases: TGTGCCAGCAGTCCCACGATACGGTCCTACGAGCAGTACTTC. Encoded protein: CASSPTIRSYEQYF.

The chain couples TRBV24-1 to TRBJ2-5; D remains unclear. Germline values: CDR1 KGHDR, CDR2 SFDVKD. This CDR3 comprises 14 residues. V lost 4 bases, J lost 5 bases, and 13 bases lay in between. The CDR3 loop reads CATSDFRSGETQYF. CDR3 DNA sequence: TGTGCCACCAGTGACTTCCGTAGTGGGGAGACCCAGTACTTC.

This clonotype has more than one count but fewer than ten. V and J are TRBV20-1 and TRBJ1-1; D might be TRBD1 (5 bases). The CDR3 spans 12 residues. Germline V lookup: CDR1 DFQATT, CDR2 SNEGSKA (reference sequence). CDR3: CRSRATGAEAFF. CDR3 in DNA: TGCAGATCTAGAGCTACGGGGGCTGAAGCTTTCTTT.

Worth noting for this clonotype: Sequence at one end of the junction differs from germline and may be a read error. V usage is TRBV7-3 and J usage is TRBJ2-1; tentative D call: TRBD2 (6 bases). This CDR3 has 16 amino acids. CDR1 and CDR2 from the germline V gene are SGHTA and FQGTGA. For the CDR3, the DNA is TGTGCCAGCAGCCCCTCGGGGGTACTCTCCTACAATGAGCAGTTTTTC. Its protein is CASSPSGVLSYNEQFF. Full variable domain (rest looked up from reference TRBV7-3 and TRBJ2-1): GAGVSQTPSNKVTEKGKYVELRCDPISGHTALYWYRQSLGQGPEFLIYFQGTGAADDSGLPNDRFFAVRPEGSVSTLKIQRTERGDSAVYLCASSPSGVLSYNEQFFGPGTRLTVL.